The T cell receptor (beta chain) under discussion was sequenced for a study of cytomegalovirus exposure and HLA in healthy donors. Broader study findings: A later analysis linked a missense variant in DCLRE1C to the trimming of TCR beta V and J genes.

Points on this clone: Its target is unknown.

The PCR ran on 60 Vbeta and 13 Jbeta primers. TCRdb's table, derived via immunoSEQ multiplex PCR, lists solely in-frame clones and lacks some. Of under 200,000 clones detected, under 80% appear once; the ten largest clones hold 2.5% to 3%. The material sequenced was PBMCs. The TCR sequence derives from a man between 35 and 55 years old in good health and CMV-seronegative.

The CDR3 spells CASSLLGGAYEQYF. In nucleotides, the CDR3 is TGCGCCAGCAGCTTATTAGGGGGGGCCTACGAGCAGTACTTC. The rearrangement uses TRBV5-1 and TRBJ2-7, with a possible D match to TRBD2 (7 bases). Per germline, CDR1 SGHRS and CDR2 YFSETQ. V dropped 2 bases and J dropped 2 bases, with 11 bases sitting between them. This CDR3 region has 14 residues.